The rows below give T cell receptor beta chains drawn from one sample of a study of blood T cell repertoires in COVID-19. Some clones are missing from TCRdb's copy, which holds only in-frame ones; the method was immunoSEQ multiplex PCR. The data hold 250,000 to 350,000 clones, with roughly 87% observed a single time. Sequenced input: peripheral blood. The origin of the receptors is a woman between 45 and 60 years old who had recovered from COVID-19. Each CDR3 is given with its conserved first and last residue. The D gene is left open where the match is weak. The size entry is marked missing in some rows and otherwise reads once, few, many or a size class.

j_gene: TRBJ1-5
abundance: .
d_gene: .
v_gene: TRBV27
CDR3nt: TGTGCCAGCAGTCTCCTGCCGGGTCAGCCCCAGCATTTT
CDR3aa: CASSLLPGQPQHF

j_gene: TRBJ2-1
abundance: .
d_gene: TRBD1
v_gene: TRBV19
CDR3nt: TGTGCCAGTAGTTTCGCAGGGGGCGTCGGGAGTGAGCAGTTCTTC
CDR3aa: CASSFAGGVGSEQFF

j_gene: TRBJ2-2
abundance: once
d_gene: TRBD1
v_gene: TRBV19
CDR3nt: TGTGCCAGCGGCGGATCAGGGACAGCTAACACCGGGGAGCTGTTTTTT
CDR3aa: CASGGSGTANTGELFF

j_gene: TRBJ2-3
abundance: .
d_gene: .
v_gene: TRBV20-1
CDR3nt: TGCAGTGCTAGTCCAGTCACAGATACGCAGTATTTT
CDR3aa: CSASPVTDTQYF

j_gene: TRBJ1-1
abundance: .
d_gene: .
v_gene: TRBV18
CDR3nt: TGTGCCAGCTCACCACGGGAAGTAGGACAGCTCATGAACACTGAAGCTTTCTTT
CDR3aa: CASSPREVGQLMNTEAFF

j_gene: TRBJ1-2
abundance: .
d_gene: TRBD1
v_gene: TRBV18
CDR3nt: TGTGCCAGCTCCCCTATACAGGGGGCTAGTGATGGCTACACCTTC
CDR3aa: CASSPIQGASDGYTF

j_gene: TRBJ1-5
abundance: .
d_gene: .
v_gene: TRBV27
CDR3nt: TGTGCCAGCAGTTTAACGGGGTTCAATCAGCCCCAGCATTTT
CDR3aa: CASSLTGFNQPQHF

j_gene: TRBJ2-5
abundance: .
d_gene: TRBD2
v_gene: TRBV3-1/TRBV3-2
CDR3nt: TGTGCCAGCAGCCCCGGGACTAGCGCCAAAGAGACCCAGTACTTC
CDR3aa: CASSPGTSAKETQYF

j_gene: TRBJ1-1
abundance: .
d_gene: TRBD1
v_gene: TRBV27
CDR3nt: TGTGCCAGCAGTTTATCTCAACAGGGGGCGAGTGTCCCTGAAGCTTTCTTT
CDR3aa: CASSLSQQGASVPEAFF

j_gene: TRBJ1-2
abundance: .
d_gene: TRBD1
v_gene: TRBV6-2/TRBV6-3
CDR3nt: TGTGCCAGCAGTTACTCCGCAGGGGGCGCCGGCTATGGCTACACCTTC
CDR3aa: CASSYSAGGAGYGYTF

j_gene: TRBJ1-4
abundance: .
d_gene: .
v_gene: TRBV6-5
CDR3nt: TGTGCCAGCAGTAAAACAGGGTTGGAAAAACTGTTTTTT
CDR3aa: CASSKTGLEKLFF

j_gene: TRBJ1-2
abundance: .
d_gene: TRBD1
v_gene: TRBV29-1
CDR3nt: TGCAGCGTTGCCGGACAGGTCTATGGCTACACCTTC
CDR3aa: CSVAGQVYGYTF

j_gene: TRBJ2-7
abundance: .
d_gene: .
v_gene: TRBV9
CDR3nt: TGTGCCAGCGGCCGGGACACGAGGCAAGACGAGCAGTACTTC
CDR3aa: CASGRDTRQDEQYF

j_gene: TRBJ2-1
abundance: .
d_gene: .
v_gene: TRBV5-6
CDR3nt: TGTGCCAGCAGCTTTGTCGGTTACAATGAGCAGTTCTTC
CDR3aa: CASSFVGYNEQFF

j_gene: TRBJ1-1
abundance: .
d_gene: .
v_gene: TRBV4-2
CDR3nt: TGTGCCAGCAGCCAACCTTCTAGGGGGTCCACTGAAGCTTTCTTT
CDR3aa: CASSQPSRGSTEAFF

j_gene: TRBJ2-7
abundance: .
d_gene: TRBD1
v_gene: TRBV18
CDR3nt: TGTGCCAGCTCATCGGGGACAGGGGGCTTTTCCTACGAGCAGTACTTC
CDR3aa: CASSSGTGGFSYEQYF

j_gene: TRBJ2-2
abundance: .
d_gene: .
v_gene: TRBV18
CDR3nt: TGTGCCAGCTCACCACCATTATTCTCCGAGAGCACCGGGGAGCTGTTTTTT
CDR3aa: CASSPPLFSESTGELFF

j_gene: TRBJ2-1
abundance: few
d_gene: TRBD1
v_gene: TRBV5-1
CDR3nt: TGCGCCAGCAGCTCGGGACAGAACAATGAGCAGTTCTTC
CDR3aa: CASSSGQNNEQFF

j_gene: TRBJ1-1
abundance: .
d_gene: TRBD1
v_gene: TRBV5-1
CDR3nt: TGCGCCAGCAGCTCCGGGACAGGGTTGACTGAAGCTTTCTTT
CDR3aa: CASSSGTGLTEAFF

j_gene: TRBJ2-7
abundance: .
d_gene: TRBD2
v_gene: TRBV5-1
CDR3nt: TGCGCCAGCAGCCTTAGCGGGAGCCTCGAGCAGTACTTC
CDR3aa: CASSLSGSLEQYF

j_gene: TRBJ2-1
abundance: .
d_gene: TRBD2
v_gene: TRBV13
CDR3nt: TGTGCCAGCAGCCCGACGGGGGGGGAGTACAATGAGCAGTTCTTC
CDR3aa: CASSPTGGEYNEQFF

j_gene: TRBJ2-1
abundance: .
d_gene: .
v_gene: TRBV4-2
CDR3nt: TGTGCCAGCAGCCAAGAGCCAGCGGATCCCGACAATGAGCAGTTCTTC
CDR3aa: CASSQEPADPDNEQFF

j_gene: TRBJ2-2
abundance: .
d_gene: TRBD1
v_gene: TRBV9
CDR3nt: TGTGCCAGCAGCGTATCTTGGACAGGAGTTAACACCGGGGAGCTGTTTTTT
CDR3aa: CASSVSWTGVNTGELFF